This is a list of T cell receptor beta chains from one sample in a study of blood T cells in healthy people across ages. TCRdb redid the calling of the 5' RACE reads with MiXCR, one entry per CDR3 protein. Of 650,000 to 800,000 distinct CDR3 sequences listed, approximately 52% are singletons. The source material was blood. These receptors all come from a woman older than 75 in good health. Each CDR3 is given without its conserved first and last residue. The order of the fields is V gene, J gene, CDR3 protein.

V gene: TRBV11-2; J gene: TRBJ1-4; CDR3 protein: ASSLQDEKLF
V gene: TRBV5-1; J gene: TRBJ2-2; CDR3 protein: ASSLSPSGNTGELF
V gene: TRBV20-1; J gene: TRBJ2-1; CDR3 protein: SARARDEQF
V gene: TRBV6-2/TRBV6-3; J gene: .; CDR3 protein: ATTSGSRETQY
V gene: TRBV10-3; J gene: TRBJ2-3; CDR3 protein: AISRTSGSTDTQY
V gene: TRBV29-1; J gene: TRBJ2-3; CDR3 protein: SPWVTDTQY
V gene: TRBV10-3; J gene: TRBJ2-1; CDR3 protein: AIGETSGSGEQF
V gene: TRBV5-1; J gene: TRBJ1-5; CDR3 protein: ASSLDNNQPQH
V gene: TRBV5-1; J gene: TRBJ2-5; CDR3 protein: ASSLGVTARDGEQY
V gene: TRBV28; J gene: TRBJ2-5; CDR3 protein: ASTLRGGEETQY
V gene: TRBV6-5; J gene: TRBJ2-5; CDR3 protein: ASSYWEDRGRETQY
V gene: TRBV5-1; J gene: .; CDR3 protein: ASSSPDGYEQY
V gene: TRBV4-2; J gene: TRBJ2-6; CDR3 protein: ASSQVRGGSGANVLT
V gene: TRBV10-3; J gene: TRBJ1-1; CDR3 protein: AITRDRGGTEAF
V gene: TRBV7-2; J gene: TRBJ1-2; CDR3 protein: ASSGVPRGYGYT
V gene: TRBV11-2; J gene: TRBJ2-1; CDR3 protein: ASTDWGGNEQF
V gene: TRBV24-1; J gene: TRBJ2-1; CDR3 protein: ATSDRSLTGAEQF
V gene: TRBV7-2; J gene: TRBJ2-1; CDR3 protein: ASSPNQRLAGSYNEQF
V gene: TRBV29-1; J gene: TRBJ1-1; CDR3 protein: SAATGANTEAF
V gene: TRBV9; J gene: TRBJ2-7; CDR3 protein: ASSVGAGNYEQY
V gene: TRBV5-1; J gene: TRBJ2-1; CDR3 protein: ASSLGGPNEQF
V gene: TRBV7-9; J gene: TRBJ2-7; CDR3 protein: ASRPGGVPYEQY
V gene: TRBV7-3; J gene: TRBJ1-2; CDR3 protein: ASSLARQGNYGYT
V gene: TRBV15; J gene: TRBJ2-1; CDR3 protein: ATSFQRVAYNEQF
V gene: TRBV29-1; J gene: TRBJ1-2; CDR3 protein: SAIINYGYT
V gene: TRBV27; J gene: TRBJ2-7; CDR3 protein: ASSLLTHQGYEQY
V gene: TRBV7-2; J gene: TRBJ2-7; CDR3 protein: ASSSVAGTSMEY
V gene: TRBV27; J gene: TRBJ2-1; CDR3 protein: ASSSPGPNNEQF
V gene: TRBV5-6; J gene: TRBJ2-1; CDR3 protein: ASSPGTATYNEQF
V gene: TRBV7-2; J gene: TRBJ2-7; CDR3 protein: ASSPPAAIRFYEQY
V gene: TRBV13; J gene: TRBJ1-1; CDR3 protein: ASSPRAGWSSTEAF
V gene: TRBV30; J gene: TRBJ1-5; CDR3 protein: AWSGQGYSNQPQH
V gene: TRBV20-1; J gene: TRBJ1-1; CDR3 protein: SARLPPGPFDTF
V gene: TRBV18; J gene: TRBJ1-2; CDR3 protein: ASSPAERGNYGYT
V gene: TRBV3-1; J gene: TRBJ2-3; CDR3 protein: ASSQGRALHYTQY
V gene: TRBV6-5; J gene: TRBJ2-3; CDR3 protein: ASSTGRDTQY
V gene: TRBV29-1; J gene: TRBJ2-3; CDR3 protein: SVLLAGAQDTQY
V gene: TRBV27; J gene: TRBJ2-7; CDR3 protein: ASSFPDRAYEQY
V gene: TRBV6-5; J gene: TRBJ2-2; CDR3 protein: ASSWRSSGRNTGELF
V gene: TRBV20-1; J gene: TRBJ2-5; CDR3 protein: SARDWIRQGQETQY
V gene: TRBV7-8; J gene: TRBJ1-2; CDR3 protein: ASSLAGRSRNYGYT
V gene: TRBV15; J gene: TRBJ1-4; CDR3 protein: ATSRDSSTLF
V gene: TRBV29-1; J gene: TRBJ1-1; CDR3 protein: SVHPWGNTEAF
V gene: TRBV19; J gene: TRBJ1-1; CDR3 protein: ASSDPGGAATEAF
V gene: TRBV5-1; J gene: TRBJ2-2; CDR3 protein: ASSLGLAGGHGELF
V gene: TRBV10-3; J gene: TRBJ2-3; CDR3 protein: AISESISTGYTDTQY
V gene: TRBV4-3; J gene: TRBJ2-3; CDR3 protein: ASSQDLNTDTQY
V gene: TRBV20-1; J gene: TRBJ2-2; CDR3 protein: SARVWTSGSSGELF
V gene: TRBV4-3; J gene: TRBJ2-7; CDR3 protein: ASSFSPGLPLGEQY
V gene: TRBV7-9; J gene: TRBJ2-1; CDR3 protein: ASSLTGGNYNEQF
V gene: TRBV20-1; J gene: TRBJ2-1; CDR3 protein: SARTSGASSYNEQF
V gene: TRBV7-2; J gene: TRBJ2-1; CDR3 protein: ASARQSYNEQF
V gene: TRBV15; J gene: TRBJ1-2; CDR3 protein: ATSRDNYGYT